Only one count was recorded for the clone carrying this TCR beta chain. Its antigen is undetermined. V trimming: 0 bases; J trimming: 5 bases; junction bases outside the gene matches: 3. The CDR3 sequence is 14 residues long. Germline values: CDR1 SGHRS, CDR2 YFSETQ. Some clones are missing from TCRdb's copy, which holds only in-frame ones; the method was immunoSEQ multiplex PCR. This table has some 99,000 clones, around 90% appearing once. The record originates from a study of siplizumab effects on memory and regulatory T cells. Study-wide findings and caveats: Both greater diversity than memory cells and a major contribution to the alloresponse seemed to characterize naive T cells. Under siplizumab, alloreactive sequences traced to unstimulated CD4+ memory cells were significantly reduced. Naive-or-memory phenotypes were unassignable for roughly 75-96% of proliferating CD4+ or CD8+ clones.

Material for sequencing was Tregs sorted from blood. The receptor comes from a human donor in good health. The J gene is TRBJ2-7, the V gene TRBV5-1; 9 nucleotides align to TRBD1. In DNA, the CDR3 is TGCGCCAGCAGCTTGGGGACAGGGGTAGACGAGCAGTACTTC. This gives the protein CASSLGTGVDEQYF.